This T cell receptor (beta chain) stems from a study of blood T cell repertoires in COVID-19. Study background: PBMCs, B-cell-depleted T cells, or T cells provided the cDNA or gDNA that made up the material.

The CDR3 covers 17 residues. The germline CDR1 and CDR2 sequences are SGDLS and YYNGEE. With V trimmed by 2 bases and J by 3 bases, 9 bases remained unmatched. The assay was immunoSEQ multiplex PCR, and TCRdb's table has in-frame clones only and misses some. This sample has 200,000 to 250,000 clones, with approximately 80% found just once. Recruited during active infection, patients (from Seattle) were subsequently followed longitudinally. The source of this sequence is a woman at least 80 years old with COVID-19, enrolled during active disease. The sequenced material came from peripheral blood. V and J are TRBV9 and TRBJ2-3; 10 bases line up with TRBD2. The CDR3 spells CASSVGQAGGRTDTQYF. CDR3 DNA sequence: TGTGCCAGCAGCGTGGGGCAAGCGGGGGGGCGTACAGATACGCAGTATTTT.